This TCR beta chain was sequenced during a study of blood T cells in healthy people across ages. Drawn from each donor were ten milliliters of peripheral blood. There are a few counts of this clonotype. Antigen specificity is unknown. Whole-study findings and limits: Diversity was higher, and naive CD4+ cells more numerous, in long-lived donors than in aged donors. Per million T cells, TCR beta diversity dropped roughly linearly as age increased.

A sample-barcoded 5' primer and a J-beta primer mix were used in a second PCR of roughly 6 to 12 cycles. Researchers report that each sample yielded at least 2.5 million CDR3-containing paired-end reads. MiXCR, applied by TCRdb to the 5' RACE reads, yields one record per CDR3 protein. The sample has roughly 730,000 distinct CDR3 sequences, approximately 60% seen once. The V and J ends lost 3 bases and 5 bases respectively, with 12 bases between them. Germline V gives CDR1 SQVTM, CDR2 ANQGSEA. The CDR3 extends over 13 amino acids. Specimen: blood. The J gene is TRBJ2-3, the V gene TRBV29-1; a possible D gene is TRBD2 (5 bases). This sequence was found in a man in his forties in good health. The CDR3 coding sequence is TGCAGCGTTGAGACTGGACGGGGAGATACGCAGTATTTT. Protein product: CSVETGRGDTQYF.